The 25 T cell receptor beta chains below all came from one sample that was sequenced in a study of cytotoxic CD8 clonotypes in ibrutinib-treated CLL. Assay used: immunoSEQ multiplex PCR; TCRdb lists only in-frame clones, some missing. The sample records approximately 350,000 clones, 67% being singletons. Material: PBMCs, obtained after 36 months of ibrutinib treatment. The receptors come from a human donor with chronic lymphocytic leukemia.

V usage is TRBV6-5 and J usage is TRBJ1-2, with 12 positions matching TRBD1. Germline V lookup: CDR1 MNHEY, CDR2 SVGAGI. This CDR3 is built from 15 residues. V was clipped by 1 base and J by 7 bases; unmatched bases: 4. The CDR3 DNA sequence: TGTGCCAGCAGTTACTGGGGACAGGGGGCGACTGGCTACACCTTC. The encoded protein is CASSYWGQGATGYTF.

The chain employs TRBV7-3 and TRBJ2-3; perhaps TRBD2 as D (6 bases). Trimming cost V 5 bases and J 2 bases, with 8 bases left between them. This CDR3 has 13 amino acids. The germline V gene has CDR1 SGHTA and CDR2 FQGTGA. The CDR3 spells CASSGDFTDTQYF. In DNA form, the CDR3 reads TGTGCCAGCAGCGGGGACTTCACAGATACGCAGTATTTT.

The chain uses TRBV29-1 and TRBJ2-3; D may match TRBD1 or TRBD2 (5 bases each). CDR1 SQVTM and CDR2 ANQGSEA come from the germline V gene. Trimming left V 2 bases short and J 8 bases short, with 20 bases between. This CDR3 region has 15 residues. The CDR3 here is CSVEIRGPSLSTQYF. The CDR3 nucleotides are TGCAGCGTTGAAATCCGGGGACCCTCGCTCAGTACGCAGTATTTT.

This clone was found a few times. The chain carries TRBV7-9 and TRBJ2-3; 11 bases are shared with TRBD2. V lost 4 bases and J lost 5; bases outside the gene matches: 8. The germline V gene encodes CDR1 SEHNR and CDR2 FQNEAQ (reference sequence). CDR3 length equals 16 residues. The CDR3 protein is CASSSIAGGPVDTQYF. The CDR3 bases are TGTGCCAGCAGCTCCATAGCGGGAGGGCCAGTAGATACGCAGTATTTT.

The chain recombines TRBV29-1 with TRBJ2-1; no clear D gene. V was clipped by 6 bases and J by 4 bases, with 7 bases between them. The CDR3 extends over 11 amino acids. Germline CDR1 SQVTM, CDR2 ANQGSEA. CDR3 bases: TGCAGCGTGGATCGATACAATGAGCAGTTCTTC. Translated, it gives CSVDRYNEQFF.

The table lists this clone with a count of one. CDR3 nucleotide sequence: TGCAGTGCATACAGGGCGGCTGGCTACACCTTC. Residues: CSAYRAAGYTF. The J gene is TRBJ1-2, the V gene TRBV20-1; D possibly corresponds to TRBD1 (6 bases). Per the germline V gene, CDR1 is DFQATT and CDR2 is SNEGSKA (reference sequence). The V end was cut by 6 bases, the J end by 7 bases, with 12 bases between. The CDR3 totals 11 residues.

The rearrangement uses TRBV19 and TRBJ2-5; possible D gene TRBD2, 5 bases. The germline V gene has CDR1 LNHDA and CDR2 SQIVND (reference sequence). Trimming took 4 bases from V and 5 from J, leaving 14 bases between them. The CDR3 sequence is 14 residues long. CDR3 nucleotides: TGTGCCAGTAGTAAAGGGATATCGGGGGAGACCCAGTACTTC. This translates into CASSKGISGETQYF.

This CDR3 is CASSYSIRGGTEAFF. The CDR3 region has the DNA TGTGCCAGCAGTTACTCGATTAGGGGCGGCACTGAAGCTTTCTTT. The chain carries TRBV6-6 and TRBJ1-1; TRBD1 might be the D (5 bases). Trimming left V 0 bases short and J 4 bases short, with 12 bases between. The CDR3 covers 15 residues. Germline-derived CDR1 and CDR2 are MNHNY and SVGAGI (reference sequence).

The V gene is TRBV7-8, the J gene TRBJ2-3, with D possibly matching TRBD2 (6 bases). Trimming left V 7 bases short and J 1 base short, with 24 bases between. Germline lookup yields CDR1 SGHVS and CDR2 FQNEAQ. The CDR3 loop spans 18 amino acids. DNA of the CDR3: TGTGCCAGCATCCGAGGTCTAGCGAGGCCTGGGGGCACAGATACGCAGTATTTT. Residues: CASIRGLARPGGTDTQYF. Full variable domain (rest looked up from reference TRBV7-8 and TRBJ2-3): GAGVSQSPRYKVAKRGQDVALRCDPISGHVSLFWYQQALGQGPEFLTYFQNEAQLDKSGLPSDRFFAERPEGSVSTLKIQRTQQEDSAVYLCASIRGLARPGGTDTQYFGPGTRLTVL.

The chain joins TRBV6-1 to TRBJ2-7; 7 bases fit TRBD1. V was pared by 11 bases and J by 3 bases, with 13 bases of the junction left unmatched. The germline gives CDR1 MNHNS, CDR2 SASEGT. The CDR3 runs 14 residues. The CDR3 sequence: CAGYKTGAHYEQYF. The CDR3 DNA reads TGTGCCGGGTACAAAACAGGGGCACACTACGAGCAGTACTTC.

This clone has a single count. The J gene is TRBJ2-7, the V gene TRBV7-9, with 11 positions matching TRBD1. In germline, CDR1 is SEHNR, CDR2 FQNEAQ (reference sequence). J lost 1 base, V lost 4 bases, and 9 bases had no gene match. CDR3 length: 17 residues. CDR3 region: CASSYPPDRGLSYEQYF. As DNA, the CDR3 is TGTGCCAGCAGCTATCCTCCGGACAGGGGGCTATCCTACGAGCAGTACTTC.

The chain uses TRBV7-8 and TRBJ2-1; 7 bases are shared with TRBD2. CDR1 is SGHVS and CDR2 is FQNEAQ in the germline V gene. Germline trimming cut 3 bases from V and 6 bases from J; bases unmatched to any gene: 5. The CDR3 spans 14 residues. The CDR3 DNA reads as TGTGCCAGCAGCTTTAGGACTAGGGTCAATGAGCAGTTCTTC. This translates into CASSFRTRVNEQFF.

The chain uses TRBV6-5 and TRBJ2-7; unclear D gene. This CDR3 has 12 residues. Deletions cut 1 base from V and 6 bases from J, with 7 bases between. The germline V gene has CDR1 MNHEY and CDR2 SVGAGI. The CDR3 loop reads CASSYFNGEQYF. For the CDR3, the DNA is TGTGCCAGCAGTTACTTCAATGGCGAGCAGTACTTC.

Concerning this clone: At one end the junction does not follow the germline gene, possibly because of a read error. The rearrangement links TRBV5-6 to TRBJ2-7; tentatively, D is TRBD2 (6 bases). The CDR3 runs 11 residues. CDR1 is SGHDT and CDR2 is YYEEEE in the germline V gene. The chain's CDR3 is CASSRDFFWDF. The CDR3 nucleotides read TGTGCCAGCAGCAGGGACTTTTTCTGGGACTTC.

The chain employs TRBV5-4 and TRBJ2-7, with 9 bases lining up with TRBD1. This CDR3 region has 16 residues. Germline V gives CDR1 SGHNT, CDR2 YYREEE (reference sequence). Trimming cost V 3 bases and J 6 bases; bases outside gene matches: 13. DNA for the CDR3: TGTGCCAGCAGCTGCGGGACAGGGAATTGGAATGGCGAGCAGTACTTC. It yields the protein CASSCGTGNWNGEQYF.

The CDR3 region has the DNA TGTGCCAGCAGTTTAAGTTGGACAGGGCTCGGATTTACGGTGAATGAGCAGTTCTTC. Encoded protein: CASSLSWTGLGFTVNEQFF. The chain joins TRBV28 to TRBJ2-1; 8 bases line up with TRBD1. The CDR3 length is 19 residues. V shed 2 bases and J 7 bases; nucleotides not matched to a gene: 19. From germline, CDR1 is MDHEN and CDR2 SYDVKM.

The J gene is TRBJ2-1, the V gene TRBV18, with D maybe TRBD1 (6 bases). CDR3 length: 16 amino acids. Germline V gene lookup returns CDR1 KGHSH and CDR2 LQKENI. Deletions cut 6 bases from V and 3 bases from J, with 18 bases between. CDR3 coding DNA: TGTGCCAGCTCGGACAGAGGTCCTACTGACTACAATGAGCAGTTCTTC. This sequence encodes CASSDRGPTDYNEQFF.

The V gene is TRBV18, the J gene TRBJ2-5, with D uncertain. Germline loops: CDR1 KGHSH, CDR2 LQKENI. CDR3 length: 17 residues. Trimming removed 6 bases at V and 0 bases at J, with 20 bases between. CDR3 amino acids: CASSERRSGNYQETQYF. DNA of the CDR3: TGTGCCAGCTCCGAACGACGATCGGGTAATTACCAAGAGACCCAGTACTTC.

The chain joins TRBV29-1 to TRBJ1-1; tentatively, D is TRBD1 (6 bases). Germline loops: CDR1 SQVTM, CDR2 ANQGSEA. The CDR3 has 12 residues. The V end lost 3 bases, the J end lost 6 bases, and 11 bases lay between the germline ends. The DNA of the CDR3 is TGCAGCGTTGATGGGGGACACCCTGAAGCTTTCTTT. Its protein product is CSVDGGHPEAFF.

DNA for the CDR3: TGTGCCAGCAGGAGAAAACGACCGGGACTCCTCACAGATACGCAGTATTTT. This gives the protein CASRRKRPGLLTDTQYF. This chain joins TRBV6-4 and TRBJ2-3; D is possibly TRBD2 (6 bases). Germline V lookup: CDR1 MRHNA, CDR2 SNTAGT. Trimming removed 6 bases at V and 2 bases at J, with 21 bases between. The CDR3 has 17 residues.

This clone has only one observation. The chain combines TRBV9 with TRBJ1-5; D perhaps matches TRBD1 (6 bases). Germline V gene sequence: CDR1 SGDLS, CDR2 YYNGEE. The CDR3 is 14 amino acids. V gave up 0 bases and J gave up 10 bases, with 14 bases separating them. The CDR3 here is CASSVGTGRGPQHF. The CDR3 DNA reads as TGTGCCAGCAGCGTAGGAACAGGGCGGGGACCCCAGCATTTT.

The chain uses TRBV27 and TRBJ2-2; 7 positions agree with TRBD2. The CDR3 covers 14 residues. Germline CDR1 reads MNHEY; CDR2 reads SMNVEV (reference sequence). Trimming took 3 bases from V and 6 from J; bases not matched to a gene: 4. Here the CDR3 DNA reads TGTGCCAGCAGTTTCGTGGGAGGGGCCGGGGAGCTGTTTTTT. This gives the protein CASSFVGGAGELFF.

In nucleotides, the CDR3 is TGTGCCAGCTTCTTTCACAGGGGGATGTCCTACGAGCAGTACTTC. The encoded protein is CASFFHRGMSYEQYF. This chain links TRBV6-1 with TRBJ2-7, with 8 bases lining up with TRBD1. The CDR3 is 15 amino acids. Trimming at V came to 8 bases and at J to 1 base, leaving 10 bases not matched to a gene. The germline V gene has CDR1 MNHNS and CDR2 SASEGT.

The rearrangement links TRBV10-3 to TRBJ2-7, with 8 nucleotides matching TRBD1. With 8 bases clipped from V and 3 bases from J, the junction kept 9 bases outside the gene matches. The CDR3 totals 14 residues. CDR1 and CDR2 from the germline V gene are ENHRY and SYGVKD. The CDR3 loop reads CAIARDRPNYEQYF. DNA for the CDR3: TGTGCCATCGCCCGGGACAGGCCTAACTACGAGCAGTACTTC.

V usage is TRBV9 and J usage is TRBJ2-7, with D perhaps TRBD1 (7 bases). CDR1 SGDLS and CDR2 YYNGEE come from the germline V gene. There are 17 residues in the CDR3. V lost 0 bases, J lost 9 bases, and 25 bases lay in between. In nucleotides, the CDR3 is TGTGCCAGCAGCGTAGAGTTCAGGGGGGCGCAGGGTGGTAGGCAGTACTTC. Translated: CASSVEFRGAQGGRQYF. Complete variable domain (other parts from reference TRBV9 and TRBJ2-7): DSGVTQTPKHLITATGQRVTLRCSPRSGDLSVYWYQQSLDQGLQFLIQYYNGEERAKGNILERFSAQQFPDLHSELNLSSLELGDSALYFCASSVEFRGAQGGRQYFGPGTRLTVT.